The present TCR beta chain was sequenced within a study of CD8+ T cells in alopecia areata. The overall study: Dosing spanned 6 to 18 months on tofacitinib, then 6 months off drug. Severity scoring for treated patients was based on the percentage of affected scalp area.

The V gene's germline CDR1 is GTSNPN and CDR2 SVGIG (reference sequence). V lost 2 bases, J lost 9 bases, and 14 bases lay in between. This CDR3 comprises 13 residues. As the sequencing template, cDNA was produced by extracting RNA and reverse transcribing it. Assay: immunoSEQ multiplex PCR; the TCRdb copy retains only in-frame clones and omits some. The profile shows about 180,000 clones, roughly 50% of them singletons. As for treatment: oral pan-JAK inhibitor, 5-10 mg twice daily. This chain joins TRBV30 and TRBJ2-1; the D gene is possibly TRBD1 (5 bases). The material was CD8+ T cells sorted from blood, obtained at week 24, from a patient treated with tofacitinib. The clonotype comes from a human donor with alopecia areata. The CDR3 sequence is CAWSSRTISEQFF. CDR3 nucleotides: TGTGCCTGGAGTTCGCGGACAATCAGTGAGCAGTTCTTC.